These T cell receptor beta chains were read from a single sample in a study of blood T cell repertoires in COVID-19. Assay: immunoSEQ multiplex PCR; the TCRdb copy retains only in-frame clones and omits some. The sample lists 150,000 to 200,000 clones, about 88% occurring once. The source material was peripheral blood. The receptors here all came from a man in his 60s with active or convalescent COVID-19. CDR3s include the opening cysteine and the closing phenylalanine or tryptophan. Each record gives: J gene, clone size, V gene, CDR3 protein. Only some rows state a clone size, as once, few, many or a class for expanded clones.

j_call: TRBJ2-3
clone_size: NA
v_call: TRBV5-4
cdr3_aa: CASGPKSSTQYF

j_call: TRBJ2-6
clone_size: NA
v_call: TRBV24-1
cdr3_aa: CATSAFWDTAPSGANVLTF

j_call: TRBJ1-1
clone_size: NA
v_call: TRBV2
cdr3_aa: CASSVAGRSEAFF

j_call: TRBJ1-2
clone_size: NA
v_call: TRBV15
cdr3_aa: CATTNSLGPNYGYTF

j_call: TRBJ2-1
clone_size: NA
v_call: TRBV5-1
cdr3_aa: CASSLVATRVNEQFF

j_call: TRBJ2-6
clone_size: NA
v_call: TRBV7-2
cdr3_aa: CASSFGGSGANVLTF

j_call: TRBJ2-1
clone_size: NA
v_call: TRBV27
cdr3_aa: CASSWGTAQSYNEQFF

j_call: TRBJ2-7
clone_size: NA
v_call: TRBV7-2
cdr3_aa: CASSFGGLYEQYF

j_call: TRBJ1-3
clone_size: NA
v_call: TRBV2
cdr3_aa: CASTSTGGWGNTIYF

j_call: TRBJ2-7
clone_size: NA
v_call: TRBV13
cdr3_aa: CASSRREAYEQYF

j_call: TRBJ2-4
clone_size: NA
v_call: TRBV23-1
cdr3_aa: CASSQLGSGGLAKNIQYF

j_call: TRBJ2-5
clone_size: NA
v_call: TRBV2
cdr3_aa: CASSEALSGTGPQETQYF

j_call: TRBJ1-3
clone_size: few
v_call: TRBV5-1
cdr3_aa: CASSLGDRSSGNTIYF

j_call: TRBJ2-7
clone_size: few
v_call: TRBV19
cdr3_aa: CASSHGASGGTYEQYF

j_call: TRBJ2-2
clone_size: NA
v_call: TRBV7-9
cdr3_aa: CASSSAGINTGELFF

j_call: TRBJ1-2
clone_size: NA
v_call: TRBV27
cdr3_aa: CASTGRTGVGYTF

j_call: TRBJ2-1
clone_size: few
v_call: TRBV6-1
cdr3_aa: CASSFGLAGYNEQFF

j_call: TRBJ1-5
clone_size: NA
v_call: TRBV19
cdr3_aa: CASSIDPGQGYNQPQHF

j_call: TRBJ2-1
clone_size: NA
v_call: TRBV5-1
cdr3_aa: CASSLGVSQAGEQFF

j_call: TRBJ2-3
clone_size: NA
v_call: TRBV9
cdr3_aa: CASSVRTRGHGTDTQYF

j_call: TRBJ2-1
clone_size: NA
v_call: TRBV3-1/TRBV3-2
cdr3_aa: CASSQDRGTGQGNNEQFF

j_call: TRBJ2-7
clone_size: NA
v_call: TRBV29-1
cdr3_aa: CSVGLAGGPFYEQYF

j_call: TRBJ2-3
clone_size: NA
v_call: TRBV7-2
cdr3_aa: CASSSGLAGSTDTQYF

j_call: TRBJ1-4
clone_size: NA
v_call: TRBV5-4
cdr3_aa: CASSPDRAWGTNEKLFF

j_call: TRBJ2-7
clone_size: once
v_call: TRBV2
cdr3_aa: CASTGDHEQYF

j_call: TRBJ1-1
clone_size: NA
v_call: TRBV7-9
cdr3_aa: CASSLTTGLNTEAFF

j_call: TRBJ1-2
clone_size: NA
v_call: TRBV3-1/TRBV3-2
cdr3_aa: CASSYGGVTGGYTF

j_call: TRBJ2-3
clone_size: NA
v_call: TRBV18
cdr3_aa: CASSLYRVTDTQYF

j_call: TRBJ1-5
clone_size: NA
v_call: TRBV6-2/TRBV6-3
cdr3_aa: CASSDRGYQPQHF

j_call: TRBJ2-1
clone_size: NA
v_call: TRBV5-6
cdr3_aa: CASSSRPLTGSYNEQFF

j_call: TRBJ1-1
clone_size: NA
v_call: TRBV19
cdr3_aa: CASRFDRGTEAFF

j_call: TRBJ2-2
clone_size: NA
v_call: TRBV19
cdr3_aa: CASSTQNMDTGELFF

j_call: TRBJ1-4
clone_size: NA
v_call: TRBV25-1
cdr3_aa: CASRPGGWDEKLFF

j_call: TRBJ2-6
clone_size: NA
v_call: TRBV6-1
cdr3_aa: CASSERGRVGANVLTF

j_call: TRBJ2-3
clone_size: NA
v_call: TRBV4-1
cdr3_aa: CASSQIGTTIFTDTQYF

j_call: TRBJ2-6
clone_size: NA
v_call: TRBV19
cdr3_aa: CASSLTWGVGVLTF

j_call: TRBJ2-1
clone_size: NA
v_call: TRBV30
cdr3_aa: CAWSVIVPNIRMKDLRWENEQFF

j_call: TRBJ1-2
clone_size: NA
v_call: TRBV10-1
cdr3_aa: CASSENRNYGYTF

j_call: TRBJ1-1
clone_size: few
v_call: TRBV5-4
cdr3_aa: CASSLDTTNRGTEAFF

j_call: TRBJ2-5
clone_size: NA
v_call: TRBV12-3/TRBV12-4
cdr3_aa: CASSFGGGETQYF

j_call: TRBJ1-6
clone_size: NA
v_call: TRBV3-1/TRBV3-2
cdr3_aa: CASGLNSPLHF

j_call: TRBJ1-6
clone_size: once
v_call: TRBV7-9
cdr3_aa: CASSSGTGLGVYNSPLHF

j_call: TRBJ1-3
clone_size: once
v_call: TRBV6-5
cdr3_aa: CASKHGRDTIYF

j_call: TRBJ2-7
clone_size: NA
v_call: TRBV19
cdr3_aa: CASSILGATVLEQYF

j_call: TRBJ1-4
clone_size: NA
v_call: TRBV19
cdr3_aa: CASSEQGMSNEKLFF

j_call: TRBJ1-6
clone_size: NA
v_call: TRBV20-1
cdr3_aa: CSASWQRNSPLHF